This TCR beta chain derives from a study of regulatory T cells in long-lasting Graves disease. Time point indicated: newly diagnosed GD, antithyroid drugs for less than 3 months. The TCR library was prepared using RNA isolated from PBMCs. CDR1 and CDR2 from the germline V gene are SGDLS and YYNGEE. This CDR3 has 15 residues. Trimming shortened V by 0 bases and J by 2 bases, and 11 bases separated the two germline ends. Arm-PCR of CDR3 regions with iRepertoire HTBI primers generated TCR beta libraries. TCRdb analysed the multiplex PCR reads with MiXCR anew, one entry per CDR3 protein. Counted here are roughly 520,000 distinct CDR3 sequences, about 12% occurring once; the ten biggest clones make up 8.9%. Details on this clonotype: The target antigen is unknown.

Study-level points and caveats: TCR diversity was lower in persistent Graves' patients than in newly diagnosed ones.

The data were also submitted as part of a second study, on T cells in Graves' hyperthyroidism and ophthalmopathy. That publication notes: Primed by the HTBI set, a first-round RT-PCR was run on the TCR CDR3.

The chain links TRBV9 to TRBJ2-5; D is possibly TRBD2 (6 bases). The TCR comes from a woman younger than 45 with Graves disease. The specimen was peripheral blood mononuclear cells (PBMCs), collected at new diagnosis, from a patient treated with antithyroid drugs. The CDR3 protein is CASSVATGGQETQYF. For the CDR3, the DNA is TGTGCCAGCAGCGTAGCTACCGGGGGTCAAGAGACCCAGTACTTC.